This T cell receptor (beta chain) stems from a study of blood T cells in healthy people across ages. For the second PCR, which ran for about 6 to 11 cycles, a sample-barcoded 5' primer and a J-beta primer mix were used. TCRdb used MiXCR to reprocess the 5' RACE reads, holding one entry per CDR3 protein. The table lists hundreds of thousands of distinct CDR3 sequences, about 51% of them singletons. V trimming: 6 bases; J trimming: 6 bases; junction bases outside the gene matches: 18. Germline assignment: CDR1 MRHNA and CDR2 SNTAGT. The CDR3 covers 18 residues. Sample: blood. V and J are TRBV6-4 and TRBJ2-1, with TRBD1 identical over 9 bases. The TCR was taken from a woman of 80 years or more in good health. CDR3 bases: TGTGCCAGCAGCCCAGGCAGGGGGACAGGGAGTCATGGCAATGAGCAGTTCTTC. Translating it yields CASSPGRGTGSHGNEQFF.